Described below is a single T cell receptor (beta chain) sequence and its context. What it recognizes is unknown. This sample stems from a study of T cell responses to AZD1222 COVID-19 vaccine. Study-level findings and limits: The reported proportion of spike-specific TCRs targeting unmutated variant regions was nearly half. Along spike, vaccine-associated CD4 TCRs were found throughout, with dominance at 160-218 and 743-854.

TCRdb's copy holds only in-frame clones and misses some; the assay was immunoSEQ multiplex PCR. This table has more than 100,000 clones, about 90% appearing once. The germline CDR1 and CDR2 sequences are MGHRA and YSYEKL. The CDR3 spans 15 residues. The V segment lost 3 bases and the J segment 6 bases; nucleotides outside the gene matches: 7. The rearrangement joins TRBV4-1 to TRBJ2-7; 11 bases fit TRBD2. This clonotype was obtained from an adult in good health. Sequenced here: peripheral blood, sampled on day 0 of AZD1222 vaccination. The CDR3 here is CASSHIAGGPFEQYF. The DNA of the CDR3 is TGCGCCAGCAGCCACATAGCGGGGGGGCCTTTCGAGCAGTACTTC.